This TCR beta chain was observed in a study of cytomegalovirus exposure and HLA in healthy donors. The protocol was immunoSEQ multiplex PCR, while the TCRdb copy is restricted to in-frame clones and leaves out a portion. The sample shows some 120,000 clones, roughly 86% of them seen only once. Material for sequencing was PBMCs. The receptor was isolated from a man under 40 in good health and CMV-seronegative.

The CDR3 loop is CASIAGGSYEQYF. The CDR3 nucleotides read TGTGCCAGTATAGCGGGAGGATCCTACGAGCAGTACTTC. The V call is TRBV28, the J call TRBJ2-7, with 10 bases aligning to TRBD2. V lost 9 bases to trimming and J lost 1 base; unmatched junction nucleotides: 3. CDR1 and CDR2 (germline): MDHEN, SYDVKM. There are 13 residues in the CDR3.